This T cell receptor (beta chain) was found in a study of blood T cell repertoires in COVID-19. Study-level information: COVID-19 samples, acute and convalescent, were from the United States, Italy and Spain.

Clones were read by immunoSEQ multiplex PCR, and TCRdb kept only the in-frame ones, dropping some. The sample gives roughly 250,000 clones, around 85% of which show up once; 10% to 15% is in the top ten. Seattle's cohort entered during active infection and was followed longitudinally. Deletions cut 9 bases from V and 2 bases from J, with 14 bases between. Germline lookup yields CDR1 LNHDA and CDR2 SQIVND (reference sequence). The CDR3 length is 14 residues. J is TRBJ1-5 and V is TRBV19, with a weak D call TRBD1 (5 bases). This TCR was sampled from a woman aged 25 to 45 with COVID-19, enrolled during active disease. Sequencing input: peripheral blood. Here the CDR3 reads CARVAGSCNQPQHF. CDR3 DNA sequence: TGTGCCAGAGTGGCAGGGTCTTGCAATCAGCCCCAGCATTTT. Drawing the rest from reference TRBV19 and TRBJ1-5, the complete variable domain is DGGITQSPKYLFRKEGQNVTLSCEQNLNHDAMYWYRQDPGQGLRLIYYSQIVNDFQKGDIAEGYSVSREKKESFPLTVTSAQKNPTAFYLCARVAGSCNQPQHFGDGTRLSIL.